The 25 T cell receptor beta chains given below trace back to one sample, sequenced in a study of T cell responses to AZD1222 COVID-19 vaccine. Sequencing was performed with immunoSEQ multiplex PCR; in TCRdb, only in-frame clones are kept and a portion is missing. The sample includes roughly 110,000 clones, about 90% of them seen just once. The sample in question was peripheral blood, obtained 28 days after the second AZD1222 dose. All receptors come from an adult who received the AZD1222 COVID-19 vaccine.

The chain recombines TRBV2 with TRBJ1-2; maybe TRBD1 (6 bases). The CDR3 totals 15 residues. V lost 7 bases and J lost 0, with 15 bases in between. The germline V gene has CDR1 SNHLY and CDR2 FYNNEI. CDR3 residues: CASTLQGRANYGYTF. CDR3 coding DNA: TGTGCCAGCACCCTCCAGGGGCGAGCTAACTATGGCTACACCTTC.

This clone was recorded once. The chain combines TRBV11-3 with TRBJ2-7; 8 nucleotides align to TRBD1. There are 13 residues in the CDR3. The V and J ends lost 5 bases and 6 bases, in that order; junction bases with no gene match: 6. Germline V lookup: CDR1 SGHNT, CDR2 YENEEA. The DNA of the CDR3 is TGTGCCAGCAGCGCTGGACAGGGTGGCGAGCAGTACTTC. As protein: CASSAGQGGEQYF. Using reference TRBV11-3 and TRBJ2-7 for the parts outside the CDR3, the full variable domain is EAGVVQSPRYKIIEKKQPVAFWCNPISGHNTLYWYLQNLGQGPELLIRYENEEAVDDSQLPKDRFSAERLKGVDSTLKIQPAELGDSAVYLCASSAGQGGEQYFGPGTRLTVT.

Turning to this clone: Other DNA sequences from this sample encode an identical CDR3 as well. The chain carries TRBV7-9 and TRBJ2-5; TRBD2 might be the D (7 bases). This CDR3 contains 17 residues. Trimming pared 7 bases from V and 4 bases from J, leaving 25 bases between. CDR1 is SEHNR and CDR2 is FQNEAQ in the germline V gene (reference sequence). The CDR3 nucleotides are TGTGCCAGCACCTTGGGATCAGGAGGGGAGGGGGGAGAGACCCAGTACTTC. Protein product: CASTLGSGGEGGETQYF.

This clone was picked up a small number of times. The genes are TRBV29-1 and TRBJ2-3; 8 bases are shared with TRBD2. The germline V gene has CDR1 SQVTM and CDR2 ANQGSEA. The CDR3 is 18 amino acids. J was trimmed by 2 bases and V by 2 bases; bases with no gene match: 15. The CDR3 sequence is CSVEIPTITSGTTDTQYF. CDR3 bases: TGCAGCGTTGAAATCCCGACCATCACTAGCGGAACCACAGATACGCAGTATTTT.

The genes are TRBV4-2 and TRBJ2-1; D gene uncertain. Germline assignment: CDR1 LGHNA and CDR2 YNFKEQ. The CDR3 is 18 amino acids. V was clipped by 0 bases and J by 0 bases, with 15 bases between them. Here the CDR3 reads CASSQDAPAASSYNEQFF. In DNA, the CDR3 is TGTGCCAGCAGCCAAGACGCCCCGGCGGCGAGCTCCTACAATGAGCAGTTCTTC.

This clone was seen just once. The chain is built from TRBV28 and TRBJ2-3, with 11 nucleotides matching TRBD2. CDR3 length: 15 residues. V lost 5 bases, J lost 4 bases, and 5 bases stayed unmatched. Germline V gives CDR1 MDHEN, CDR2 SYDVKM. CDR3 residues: CASSGTSGLPDTQYF. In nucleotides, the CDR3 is TGTGCCAGCAGTGGGACTAGCGGCCTGCCAGATACGCAGTATTTT.

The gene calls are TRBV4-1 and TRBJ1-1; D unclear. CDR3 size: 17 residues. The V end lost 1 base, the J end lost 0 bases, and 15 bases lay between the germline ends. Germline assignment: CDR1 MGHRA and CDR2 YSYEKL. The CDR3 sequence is CASSQVTSQSMNTEAFF. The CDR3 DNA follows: TGCGCCAGCAGCCAAGTGACGTCGCAGTCCATGAACACTGAAGCTTTCTTT.

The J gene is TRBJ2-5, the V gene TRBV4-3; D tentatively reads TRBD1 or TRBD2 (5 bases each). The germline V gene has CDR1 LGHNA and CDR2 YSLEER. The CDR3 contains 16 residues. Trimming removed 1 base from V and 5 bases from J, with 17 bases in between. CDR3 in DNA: TGCGCCAGCAGCCAAGCGTGGGACCAGGGAACGGAGACCCAGTACTTC. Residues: CASSQAWDQGTETQYF.

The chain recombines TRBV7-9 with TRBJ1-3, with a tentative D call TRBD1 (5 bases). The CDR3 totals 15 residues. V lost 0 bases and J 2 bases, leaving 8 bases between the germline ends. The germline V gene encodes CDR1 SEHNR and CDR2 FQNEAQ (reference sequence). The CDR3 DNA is TGTGCCAGCAGCTTAGCCGTCAGGGCTGGAAACACCATATATTTT. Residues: CASSLAVRAGNTIYF.

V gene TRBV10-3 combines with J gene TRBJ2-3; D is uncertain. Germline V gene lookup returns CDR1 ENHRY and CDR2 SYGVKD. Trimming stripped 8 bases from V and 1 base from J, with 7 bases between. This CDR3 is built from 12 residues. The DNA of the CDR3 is TGTGCCATCGGGGTCGGCACAGATACGCAGTATTTT. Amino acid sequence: CAIGVGTDTQYF.

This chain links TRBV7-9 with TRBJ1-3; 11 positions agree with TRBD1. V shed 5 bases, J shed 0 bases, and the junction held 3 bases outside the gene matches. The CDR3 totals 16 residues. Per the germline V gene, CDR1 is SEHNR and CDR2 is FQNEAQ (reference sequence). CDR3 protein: CASSGQGADSGNTIYF. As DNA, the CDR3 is TGTGCCAGCAGCGGACAGGGGGCGGACTCTGGAAACACCATATATTTT. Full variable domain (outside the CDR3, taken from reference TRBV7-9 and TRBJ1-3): DTGVSQNPRHKITKRGQNVTFRCDPISEHNRLYWYRQTLGQGPEFLTYFQNEAQLEKSRLLSDRFSAERPKGSFSTLEIQRTEQGDSAMYLCASSGQGADSGNTIYFGEGSWLTVV.

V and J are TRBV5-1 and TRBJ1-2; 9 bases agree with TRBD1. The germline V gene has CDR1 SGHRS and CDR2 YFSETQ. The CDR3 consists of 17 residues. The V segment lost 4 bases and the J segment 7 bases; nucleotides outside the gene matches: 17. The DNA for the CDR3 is TGCGCCAGCAGCCTCGGGACAGGGTGGGCTCTTGCCGGTGGCTACACCTTC. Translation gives CASSLGTGWALAGGYTF. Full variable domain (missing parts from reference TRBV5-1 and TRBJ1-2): KAGVTQTPRYLIKTRGQQVTLSCSPISGHRSVSWYQQTPGQGLQFLFEYFSETQRNKGNFPGRFSGRQFSNSRSEMNVSTLELGDSALYLCASSLGTGWALAGGYTFGSGTRLTVV.

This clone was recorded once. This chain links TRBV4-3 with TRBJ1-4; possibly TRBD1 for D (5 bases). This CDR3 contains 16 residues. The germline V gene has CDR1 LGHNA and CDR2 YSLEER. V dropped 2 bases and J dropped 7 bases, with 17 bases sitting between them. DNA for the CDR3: TGCGCCAGCAGCCAAACGACTCCACTTGGGGGTGAAAAACTGTTTTTT. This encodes CASSQTTPLGGEKLFF.

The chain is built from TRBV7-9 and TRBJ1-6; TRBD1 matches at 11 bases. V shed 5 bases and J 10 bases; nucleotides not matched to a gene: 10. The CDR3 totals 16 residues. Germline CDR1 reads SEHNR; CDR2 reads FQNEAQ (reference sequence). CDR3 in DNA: TGTGCCAGCAGCGAATCCACCGGGACAGGGGGATCACCCCTCCACTTT. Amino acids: CASSESTGTGGSPLHF.

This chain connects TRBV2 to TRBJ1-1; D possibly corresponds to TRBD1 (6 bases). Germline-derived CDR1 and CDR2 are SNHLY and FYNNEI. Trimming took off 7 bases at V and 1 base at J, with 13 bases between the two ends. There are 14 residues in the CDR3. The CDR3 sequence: CASTAGVANTEAFF. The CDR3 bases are TGTGCCAGCACCGCAGGGGTGGCGAACACTGAAGCTTTCTTT.

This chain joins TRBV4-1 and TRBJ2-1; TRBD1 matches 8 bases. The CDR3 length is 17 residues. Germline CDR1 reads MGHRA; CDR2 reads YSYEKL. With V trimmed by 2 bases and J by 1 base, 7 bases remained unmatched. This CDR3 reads CASSQISQGASYNEQFF. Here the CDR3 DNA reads TGCGCCAGCAGCCAAATCAGTCAGGGGGCATCCTACAATGAGCAGTTCTTC.

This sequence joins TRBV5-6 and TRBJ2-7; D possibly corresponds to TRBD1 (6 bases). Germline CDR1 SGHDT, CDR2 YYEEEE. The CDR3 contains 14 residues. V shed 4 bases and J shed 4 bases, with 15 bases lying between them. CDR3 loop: CASSQGQGFYEQYF. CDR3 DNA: TGTGCCAGCAGCCAGGGGCAGGGGTTTTACGAGCAGTACTTC. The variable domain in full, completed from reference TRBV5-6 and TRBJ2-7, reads DAGVTQSPTHLIKTRGQQVTLRCSPKSGHDTVSWYQQALGQGPQFIFQYYEEEERQRGNFPDRFSGHQFPNYSSELNVNALLLGDSALYLCASSQGQGFYEQYFGPGTRLTVT.

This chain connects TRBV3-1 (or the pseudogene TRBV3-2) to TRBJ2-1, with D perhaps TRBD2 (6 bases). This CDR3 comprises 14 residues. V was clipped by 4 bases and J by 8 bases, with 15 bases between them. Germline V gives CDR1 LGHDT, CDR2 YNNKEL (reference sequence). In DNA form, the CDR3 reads TGTGCCAGCAGCCGAACACCCGGGACTCATGAGCAGTTCTTC. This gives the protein CASSRTPGTHEQFF.

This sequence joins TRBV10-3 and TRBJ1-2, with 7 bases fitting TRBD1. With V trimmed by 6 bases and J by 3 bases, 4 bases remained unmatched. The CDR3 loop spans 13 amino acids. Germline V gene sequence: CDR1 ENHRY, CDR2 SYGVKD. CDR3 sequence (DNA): TGTGCCATCAGGGTAACAGGGGACTATGGCTACACCTTC. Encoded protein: CAIRVTGDYGYTF.

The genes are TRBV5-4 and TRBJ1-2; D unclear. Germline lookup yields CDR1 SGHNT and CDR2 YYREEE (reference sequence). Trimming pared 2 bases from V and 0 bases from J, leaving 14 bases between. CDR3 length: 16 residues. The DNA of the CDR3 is TGTGCCAGCAGCTTAGGGCCGAGGGAAACTAACTATGGCTACACCTTC. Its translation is CASSLGPRETNYGYTF.

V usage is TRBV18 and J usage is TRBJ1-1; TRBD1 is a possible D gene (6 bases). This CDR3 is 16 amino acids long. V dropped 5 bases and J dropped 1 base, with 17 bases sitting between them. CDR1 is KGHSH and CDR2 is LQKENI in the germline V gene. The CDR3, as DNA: TGTGCCAGCTCATCCAACGGACAGCTTAAGAACACTGAAGCTTTCTTT. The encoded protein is CASSSNGQLKNTEAFF.

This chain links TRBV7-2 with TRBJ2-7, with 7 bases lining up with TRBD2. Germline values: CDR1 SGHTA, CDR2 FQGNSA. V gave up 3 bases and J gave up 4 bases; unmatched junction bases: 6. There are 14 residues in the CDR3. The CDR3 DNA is TGTGCCAGCAGCTTCTCGGCGGGAGAATACGAGCAGTACTTC. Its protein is CASSFSAGEYEQYF.

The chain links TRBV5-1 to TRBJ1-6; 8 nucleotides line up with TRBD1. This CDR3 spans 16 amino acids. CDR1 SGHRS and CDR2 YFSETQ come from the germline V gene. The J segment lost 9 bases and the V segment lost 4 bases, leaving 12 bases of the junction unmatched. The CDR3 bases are TGCGCCAGCAGCATACAGGCACAGGGGGGACGTTCACCCCTCCACTTT. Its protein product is CASSIQAQGGRSPLHF. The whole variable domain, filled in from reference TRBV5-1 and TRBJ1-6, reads KAGVTQTPRYLIKTRGQQVTLSCSPISGHRSVSWYQQTPGQGLQFLFEYFSETQRNKGNFPGRFSGRQFSNSRSEMNVSTLELGDSALYLCASSIQAQGGRSPLHFGNGTRLTVT.

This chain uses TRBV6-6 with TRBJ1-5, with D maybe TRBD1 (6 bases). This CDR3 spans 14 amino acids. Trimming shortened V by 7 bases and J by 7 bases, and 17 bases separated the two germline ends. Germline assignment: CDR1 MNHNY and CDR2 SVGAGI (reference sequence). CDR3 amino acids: CASILRGSGQPQHF. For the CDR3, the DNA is TGTGCCAGCATCCTGAGGGGGTCGGGGCAGCCCCAGCATTTT.

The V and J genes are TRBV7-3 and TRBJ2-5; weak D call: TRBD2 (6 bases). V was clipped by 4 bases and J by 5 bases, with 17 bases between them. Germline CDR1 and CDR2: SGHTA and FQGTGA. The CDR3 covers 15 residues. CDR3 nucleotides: TGTGCCAGCAGCTCCTCGGGACTTGAGGGGGAGACCCAGTACTTC. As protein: CASSSSGLEGETQYF.